The source of this TCR beta chain is a study of blood T cell repertoires in COVID-19. Study-wide context: Some COVID-19 samples were acute and others convalescent; all came from the United States, Italy and Spain.

The CDR3 has 15 residues. Generated by immunoSEQ multiplex PCR, the TCRdb table keeps only in-frame clones and is missing some. The sample lists around 290,000 clones, around 90% occurring once. This TCR derives from a woman aged 35 to 49 who had recovered from COVID-19. The chain has TRBV21-1 and TRBJ2-7; TRBD1, as called in the table, went unchecked against the DNA. TRBV21-1 is labeled a pseudogene. Material: PBMCs or T cells enriched from blood (not recorded which). The CDR3 coding sequence is TGCGCCAGCAGCACCCCCACAGGGAACTCCTACGAGCAGTACTTC. Translating it yields CASSTPTGNSYEQYF.